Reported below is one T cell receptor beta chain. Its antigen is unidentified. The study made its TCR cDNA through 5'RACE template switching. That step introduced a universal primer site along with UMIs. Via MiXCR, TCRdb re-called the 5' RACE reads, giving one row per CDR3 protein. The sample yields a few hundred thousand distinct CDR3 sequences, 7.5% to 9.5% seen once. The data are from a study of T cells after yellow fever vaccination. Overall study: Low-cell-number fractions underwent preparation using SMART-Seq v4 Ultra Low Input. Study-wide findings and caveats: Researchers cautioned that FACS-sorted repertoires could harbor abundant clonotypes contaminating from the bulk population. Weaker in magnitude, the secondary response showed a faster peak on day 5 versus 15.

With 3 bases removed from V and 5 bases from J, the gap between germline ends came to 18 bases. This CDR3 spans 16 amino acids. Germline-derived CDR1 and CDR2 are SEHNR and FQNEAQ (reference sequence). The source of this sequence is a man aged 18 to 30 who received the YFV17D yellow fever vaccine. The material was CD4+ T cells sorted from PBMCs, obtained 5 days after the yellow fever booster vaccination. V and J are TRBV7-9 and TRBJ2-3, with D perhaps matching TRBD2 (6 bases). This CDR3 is CASSLSYRGVGDTQYF. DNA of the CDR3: TGTGCCAGCAGCTTGTCCTATCGCGGGGTGGGAGATACGCAGTATTTT.